These 6 T cell receptor beta chains were sequenced from one sample in a study of T cells in Graves' hyperthyroidism and ophthalmopathy (dated 2019 in TCRdb). Libraries were made using multiplex PCR. Sequencing took place on an Illumina HiSeq 2000. TCR beta CDR3 regions were amplified from RNA transcripts. A first-round RT-PCR of the TCR CDR3 used the HTBI primer set with the Qiagen OneStep RT-PCR kit. TCRdb ran its own pipeline on the public reads, namely fastp trimming at Q25 and MiXCR clone calling, and kept in-frame beta chains. Rows are unified per CDR3 protein, each entry keeping the most common DNA and genes. In all, the sample holds about half a million distinct CDR3 sequences, and around 20% of those were seen once. The ten largest make up about 25% of the sample. Sequenced: blood. These receptors were collected from a man aged 18 to 29 with Graves' hyperthyroidism.

The rearrangement links TRBV5-1 to TRBJ1-1; TRBD1 matches at 7 bases. Germline V gene data show CDR1 as SGHRS and CDR2 as YFSETQ. The CDR3 totals 17 residues. V lost 4 bases and J lost 1; bases outside the gene matches: 13. The CDR3 spells CASSPDRVRSENTEAFF. The CDR3, as DNA: TGCGCCAGCAGCCCAGACAGGGTCCGTAGTGAGAACACTGAAGCTTTCTTT.

This clonotype was recorded many times. The CDR3 nucleotides read TGTGCCAGCAGAAGAACCCGGGTCTCTCAAGAGACCCAGTACTTC. Translated: CASRRTRVSQETQYF. J is TRBJ2-5 and V is TRBV6-1; D not resolved. Germline CDR1 and CDR2: MNHNS and SASEGT. Deletions cut 6 bases from V and 2 bases from J, with 16 bases between. This CDR3 has 15 residues.

Ten or more counts support this clonotype. The chain has TRBV9 and TRBJ2-5, with 10 bases matching TRBD1. The CDR3 is 14 residues long. Germline V CDR1 and CDR2: SGDLS, YYNGEE. Losses at the gene ends were 0 bases for V and 4 bases for J; bases not matched to a gene: 0. The CDR3 nucleotides are TGTGCCAGCAGCGTAGGGGACAGGGGAGAGACCCAGTACTTC. It translates to CASSVGDRGETQYF. Full variable domain (rest looked up from reference TRBV9 and TRBJ2-5): DSGVTQTPKHLITATGQRVTLRCSPRSGDLSVYWYQQSLDQGLQFLIQYYNGEERAKGNILERFSAQQFPDLHSELNLSSLELGDSALYFCASSVGDRGETQYFGPGTRLLVL.

This clonotype was recorded a few times. The chain joins TRBV28 to TRBJ2-2; possibly TRBD2 for D (6 bases). The CDR3 is 20 residues long. Trimming pared 4 bases from V and 6 bases from J, leaving 30 bases between. Looked up from germline, CDR1 is MDHEN and CDR2 is SYDVKM. In nucleotides, the CDR3 is TGTGCCAGCAGTTCTCTTCGGCCAGGGCGACCATTGGAGGGCTCCGGGGAGCTGTTTTTT. Its protein is CASSSLRPGRPLEGSGELFF. The variable domain in full, with the rest retrieved from reference TRBV28 and TRBJ2-2, is DVKVTQSSRYLVKRTGEKVFLECVQDMDHENMFWYRQDPGLGLRLIYFSYDVKMKEKGDIPEGYSVSREKKERFSLILESASTNQTSMYLCASSSLRPGRPLEGSGELFFGEGSRLTVL.

The rearrangement uses TRBV11-3 and TRBJ2-5; TRBD2 aligns across 10 bases. This CDR3 region has 14 residues. J lost 4 bases, V lost 5 bases, and 4 bases had no gene match. Germline V CDR1 and CDR2: SGHNT, YENEEA. The CDR3 coding sequence is TGTGCCAGCAGCAACATAGCGGGAGGAGAGACCCAGTACTTC. Translating gives CASSNIAGGETQYF.

As regards this clonotype: The DNA is omitted, as the CDR3 cannot be located on it reliably, and the CDR3 follows TCRdb's listing. The chain recombines TRBV12-3 or TRBV12-4 with TRBJ2-3. The length of the CDR3 is 12 amino acids, counting both ends. The CDR3 reads CASSFLADTQYF.